This TCR beta chain was profiled in a study of T-cell reconstitution after alpha-beta-depleted transplantation in children. General study results and limits: The origin of high day-60 TCRbeta diversity in some patients lay in surviving recipient T cells and thymic progenitors.

V trimming: 5 bases; J trimming: 4 bases; junction bases outside the gene matches: 5. Germline loops: CDR1 DFQATT, CDR2 SNEGSKA (reference sequence). This CDR3 spans 15 amino acids. The TCRbeta library incorporated unique molecular identifiers. TCRdb redid the calling of the PCR reads with MiXCR, one entry per CDR3 protein. Among about 580,000 distinct CDR3 sequences, 27% were seen once, and the ten largest hold approximately 33%. This clonotype occurred a few times. Its antigen is currently unknown. The TCR originated in a boy under three years old with Wiskott-Aldrich syndrome, due to receive a stem cell transplant. The chain links TRBV20-1 to TRBJ2-1; 13 positions match TRBD2. The sample here was PBMCs, taken before TCRalphabeta/CD19-depleted stem cell transplant. The CDR3 DNA reads as TGCAGTGCTCGTATACTAGCGGGAGGGTACAATGAGCAGTTCTTC. Its translation: CSARILAGGYNEQFF.